Listed here are 31 T cell receptor beta chains from one sample, sequenced in a study of PD-1 blockade in classical Hodgkin lymphoma. Every one of the patients relapsed after autologous stem cell transplantation (brentuximab vedotin exposure was variable). Measured with immunoSEQ multiplex PCR; TCRdb has only the in-frame clones, and not every one. The sample has 40,000 to 50,000 clones, about three quarters seen once. Sequenced material: peripheral blood mononuclear cells (PBMCs), taken at baseline. The receptors were sampled from a human donor with classical Hodgkin lymphoma.

This clone turned up a few times. The chain joins TRBV7-9 to TRBJ2-4, with D possibly being TRBD2 (6 bases). V was cut by 5 bases and J by 0 bases, with 17 bases left in between. CDR1 SEHNR and CDR2 FQNEAQ come from the germline V gene (reference sequence). The CDR3 runs 17 residues. The CDR3 loop is CASSIDWGTLAKNIQYF. The CDR3 DNA follows: TGTGCCAGCAGCATAGATTGGGGGACTCTAGCCAAAAACATTCAGTACTTC.

The CDR3 here is CASSLGGNYGYTF. The CDR3 coding sequence is TGTGCCAGCAGCTTAGGGGGTAACTATGGCTACACCTTC. The V call is TRBV11-2, the J call TRBJ1-2; D not resolved. This CDR3 contains 13 residues. In germline, CDR1 is SGHAT, CDR2 FQNNGV. Trimming left V 1 base short and J 1 base short, with 4 bases between.

The chain carries TRBV7-2 and TRBJ2-4, with 8 bases aligning to TRBD1. This CDR3 is built from 14 residues. The trim removed 5 bases at V and 6 bases at J, leaving 6 bases unmatched. Germline V gene lookup returns CDR1 SGHTA and CDR2 FQGNSA. The CDR3 sequence: CASSTRTGTNIQYF. CDR3 nucleotide sequence: TGTGCCAGCAGCACCCGGACAGGGACAAACATTCAGTACTTC.

This clone was detected once. The J gene is TRBJ2-2, the V gene TRBV27; 11 bases line up with TRBD1. The junction had 3 bases not matched to a gene; V was cut back by 5 bases and J by 4 bases. Germline loops: CDR1 MNHEY, CDR2 SMNVEV (reference sequence). The CDR3 totals 15 residues. CDR3 protein: CASSPGTGGTGELFF. CDR3 in DNA: TGTGCCAGCAGTCCTGGGACAGGGGGCACCGGGGAGCTGTTTTTT.

The rearrangement joins TRBV6-6 to TRBJ1-1; perhaps TRBD1 as D (6 bases). Germline CDR1 and CDR2: MNHNY and SVGAGI (reference sequence). This CDR3 comprises 14 residues. Trimming pared 4 bases from V and 2 bases from J, leaving 11 bases between. In nucleotides, the CDR3 is TGTGCCAGCAGTTGGACAGCGGGTAACACTGAAGCTTTCTTT. Encoded protein: CASSWTAGNTEAFF.

The CDR3: CSAGDGFETQYF. The CDR3 DNA reads TGCAGCGCCGGGGACGGCTTTGAGACCCAGTACTTC. The chain combines TRBV29-1 with TRBJ2-5, with D possibly called TRBD1 or TRBD2 (5 bases each). V was clipped by 7 bases and J by 5 bases, with 14 bases between them. Germline V gives CDR1 SQVTM, CDR2 ANQGSEA. This CDR3 is built from 12 residues.

The chain's CDR3 is CASRKTRTGNTIYF. The CDR3 DNA follows: TGTGCCAGTAGAAAGACAAGGACCGGAAACACCATATATTTT. J is TRBJ1-3 and V is TRBV19; D gene uncertain. This CDR3 region has 14 residues. Per the germline V gene, CDR1 is LNHDA and CDR2 is SQIVND (reference sequence). V lost 6 bases and J lost 4, with 13 bases in between.

This rearrangement joins TRBV29-1 to TRBJ2-7; D is uncertain. The CDR3 has 11 amino acids. CDR1 SQVTM and CDR2 ANQGSEA come from the germline V gene. Trimming stripped 8 bases from V and 6 bases from J, with 14 bases between. CDR3: CSPPGRGEQYF. The CDR3 DNA is TGCAGCCCCCCTGGGCGCGGCGAGCAGTACTTC.

The chain couples TRBV6-1 to TRBJ1-1; the D gene is possibly TRBD1 (5 bases). Per germline, CDR1 MNHNS and CDR2 SASEGT. The CDR3 totals 15 residues. V lost 1 base and J lost 6, with 15 bases in between. The CDR3 sequence: CASSEEGPQDAEAFF. CDR3 in DNA: TGTGCCAGCAGTGAAGAGGGACCTCAGGACGCTGAAGCTTTCTTT.

This sequence joins TRBV6-6 and TRBJ2-3; 7 bases align to TRBD2. CDR3 length equals 15 residues. Germline V gene lookup returns CDR1 MNHNY and CDR2 SVGAGI (reference sequence). After removal of 6 bases from V and 4 bases from J, the junction contained 10 bases not matched to a gene. CDR3 in DNA: TGTGCCAGCAGCCCTAGGGGCCGGGAGGCAGATACGCAGTATTTT. Residues: CASSPRGREADTQYF.

This chain links TRBV7-9 with TRBJ2-5, with 10 bases fitting TRBD1. The J call is in doubt because the DNA end fits TRBJ2-7 better. The CDR3 sequence is 15 residues long. Germline V gene lookup returns CDR1 SEHNR and CDR2 FQNEAQ (reference sequence). CDR3 protein: CASSSTGTGAYEQYF. The CDR3 DNA sequence: TGTGCCAGCAGTTCGACCGGGACAGGGGCCTACGAGCAGTACTTC.

This clone was counted a few times. The gene calls are TRBV7-7 and TRBJ1-5; tentative D call: TRBD1 (5 bases). With 5 bases removed from V and 6 bases from J, the gap between germline ends came to 11 bases. Germline values: CDR1 SSHAT, CDR2 FNYEAQ (reference sequence). CDR3 length: 13 amino acids. The CDR3 loop is CASSAGQGQPQHF. In DNA form, the CDR3 reads TGTGCCAGCAGCGCAGGTCAGGGTCAGCCCCAGCATTTT.

V gene TRBV5-4 combines with J gene TRBJ2-3; D might be TRBD2 (6 bases). In germline, CDR1 is SGHNT, CDR2 YYREEE (reference sequence). With 2 bases removed from V and 4 bases from J, the gap between germline ends came to 11 bases. The CDR3 loop spans 14 amino acids. As DNA, the CDR3 is TGTGCCAGCAGCTTCACTAGCCGGCCAGATACGCAGTATTTT. Protein: CASSFTSRPDTQYF.

The genes are TRBV28 and TRBJ1-1, with 7 bases matching TRBD1. Trimming at V came to 6 bases and at J to 6 bases, leaving 4 bases not matched to a gene. The CDR3 runs 12 residues. CDR1 is MDHEN, CDR2 SYDVKM, per germline. Here the CDR3 reads CASRTGNSEAFF. The CDR3 DNA follows: TGTGCCAGCAGGACAGGGAATTCTGAAGCTTTCTTT.

This rearrangement joins TRBV9 to TRBJ1-4; maybe TRBD1 (5 bases). The CDR3 has 15 residues. The germline CDR1 and CDR2 sequences are SGDLS and YYNGEE. Trimming took off 0 bases at V and 6 bases at J, with 12 bases between the two ends. In nucleotides, the CDR3 is TGTGCCAGCAGCGTAGGAGGGGTGGAAGATGAAAAACTGTTTTTT. Residues: CASSVGGVEDEKLFF.

The chain couples TRBV11-1 to TRBJ1-4; D not certain. V was shortened by 5 bases and J by 3 bases, with 10 bases between the two germline ends. CDR1 and CDR2 from the germline V gene are SGHAT and FQDESV (reference sequence). The CDR3 runs to 14 residues. The CDR3 region is CASSPGPSNEKLFF. Here the CDR3 DNA reads TGTGCCAGCAGCCCCGGGCCCTCTAATGAAAAACTGTTTTTT.

Within the sample, this clone is medium-sized. The chain combines TRBV4-2 with TRBJ2-2, with 7 bases matching TRBD1. Germline assignment: CDR1 LGHNA and CDR2 YNFKEQ. J gave up 2 bases and V 0 bases, and 3 bases lay outside the gene matches. CDR3 length: 16 amino acids. The CDR3 DNA reads TGTGCCAGCAGCCAAGACGGGACAGAAAACACCGGGGAGCTGTTTTTT. This translates into CASSQDGTENTGELFF.

The chain employs TRBV5-1 and TRBJ2-5; D remains unclear. With 1 base removed from V and 0 bases from J, the gap between germline ends came to 10 bases. The CDR3 extends over 15 amino acids. Germline V gives CDR1 SGHRS, CDR2 YFSETQ. CDR3 in amino acids: CASSLSLPNQETQYF. DNA for the CDR3: TGCGCCAGCAGCTTGTCACTACCGAACCAAGAGACCCAGTACTTC.

V is TRBV11-1 and J is TRBJ1-1, with TRBD1 as a possible D gene (5 bases). The CDR3 has 12 amino acids. Per germline, CDR1 SGHAT and CDR2 FQDESV (reference sequence). V dropped 5 bases and J dropped 4 bases, with 8 bases sitting between them. The CDR3 loop is CASSPGVTEAFF. CDR3 coding DNA: TGTGCCAGCAGCCCGGGGGTCACTGAAGCTTTCTTT. Looking up the rest from reference TRBV11-1 and TRBJ1-1 gives the full variable domain: EAEVAQSPRYKITEKSQAVAFWCDPISGHATLYWYRQILGQGPELLVQFQDESVVDDSQLPKDRFSAERLKGVDSTLKIQPAELGDSAMYLCASSPGVTEAFFGQGTRLTVV.

The CDR3 DNA follows: TGTGCCAGCACCCGGGACAGAAACAATGAGCAGTTCTTC. Translated: CASTRDRNNEQFF. This rearrangement joins TRBV5-5 to TRBJ2-1; 7 nucleotides align to TRBD1. There are 13 residues in the CDR3. The V gene end was trimmed by 6 bases and the J gene end by 5 bases; junction bases not matched to a gene: 5. CDR1 is SGHKS and CDR2 is YYEKEE in the germline V gene (reference sequence).

The chain uses TRBV4-3 and TRBJ2-1; 7 positions match TRBD2. V was clipped by 1 base and J by 2 bases; unmatched bases: 5. The V gene's germline CDR1 is LGHNA and CDR2 YSLEER. The CDR3 runs to 16 residues. The CDR3 protein is CASSQGYGTTYNEQFF. The CDR3 coding sequence is TGCGCCAGCAGCCAAGGATACGGGACTACCTACAATGAGCAGTTCTTC.

This chain connects TRBV4-2 to TRBJ2-3, with 8 bases matching TRBD2. The V and J ends lost 2 bases and 1 base, in that order; junction bases with no gene match: 2. The germline V gene encodes CDR1 LGHNA and CDR2 YNFKEQ. The length of the CDR3 is 15 residues. CDR3 residues: CASSQRGGGTDTQYF. In nucleotides, the CDR3 is TGTGCCAGCAGCCAACGGGGGGGCGGCACAGATACGCAGTATTTT.

In this sample, this clone is medium-sized. This chain joins TRBV18 and TRBJ2-1; TRBD1 might be the D (6 bases). The CDR3 is made up of 14 amino acids. V lost 2 bases to trimming and J lost 3 bases, with 8 bases between them. CDR1 KGHSH and CDR2 LQKENI come from the germline V gene. The CDR3 sequence is CASSPTGFYNEQFF. The CDR3 DNA follows: TGTGCCAGCTCACCAACAGGGTTCTACAATGAGCAGTTCTTC.

V gene TRBV7-2 combines with J gene TRBJ2-5, with D perhaps TRBD1 (5 bases). Per the germline V gene, CDR1 is SGHTA and CDR2 is FQGNSA. CDR3 length: 13 amino acids. The V and J ends lost 0 bases and 5 bases respectively, with 7 bases between them. CDR3 amino acids: CASSLAGLETQYF. CDR3 in DNA: TGTGCCAGCAGCTTAGCGGGGCTTGAGACCCAGTACTTC.

With respect to this clone: Other DNA sequences in this sample translate to the same CDR3. The genes are TRBV4-1 and TRBJ2-7; 16 positions agree with TRBD2. Germline CDR1 reads MGHRA; CDR2 reads YSYEKL. Trimming cost V 4 bases and J 7 bases; bases outside gene matches: 13. The CDR3 covers 18 residues. The CDR3 region is CASSPSGTSGGALYEQYF. CDR3 bases: TGCGCCAGCAGCCCGTCCGGGACTAGCGGGGGGGCTCTCTATGAGCAGTACTTC.

This clone was seen more than once but under ten times. This chain joins TRBV12-5 and TRBJ1-1; 9 bases are a match to TRBD1. The ends lost 3 bases at V and 8 bases at J; junction bases unmatched: 4. The germline V gene encodes CDR1 LGHNT and CDR2 FRNRAP. This CDR3 region has 13 residues. CDR3 region: CASGFPDRGEAFF. The CDR3 DNA follows: TGTGCTAGTGGTTTCCCGGACAGGGGAGAAGCTTTCTTT.

V and J are TRBV20-1 and TRBJ2-1; no firm D call. V was shortened by 6 bases and J by 7 bases, with 10 bases between the two germline ends. CDR1 and CDR2 (germline): DFQATT, SNEGSKA (reference sequence). This CDR3 is built from 11 residues. The chain's CDR3 is CSAKGYNEQFF. The CDR3, as DNA: TGCAGTGCCAAAGGGTATAATGAGCAGTTCTTC.

This clone was counted a single time. The CDR3 sequence: CASSSALLGQPSTDTQYF. CDR3 coding DNA: TGTGCCAGCAGTTCGGCTCTCTTAGGACAGCCTAGCACAGATACGCAGTATTTT. The chain combines TRBV27 with TRBJ2-3; weak D call: TRBD1 (6 bases). The germline gives CDR1 MNHEY, CDR2 SMNVEV (reference sequence). The CDR3 length is 18 residues. Trimming pared 4 bases from V and 0 bases from J, leaving 20 bases between.

The chain uses TRBV29-1 and TRBJ1-3; no clear D gene. The CDR3 sequence is 12 residues long. V lost 4 bases and J lost 6, with 10 bases in between. Germline V lookup: CDR1 SQVTM, CDR2 ANQGSEA. CDR3 nucleotides: TGCAGCGTTGGCACTTATGAAAACACCATATATTTT. It is translated as CSVGTYENTIYF.

CDR3 region: CASSTTGSNEQYF. Here the CDR3 DNA reads TGTGCCAGCAGTACTACAGGGTCGAACGAGCAGTACTTC. The chain is built from TRBV6-5 and TRBJ2-7; possibly TRBD1 for D (6 bases). The CDR3 has 13 residues. Looked up from germline, CDR1 is MNHEY and CDR2 is SVGAGI. Trimming stripped 5 bases from V and 5 bases from J, with 13 bases between.

The rearrangement links TRBV2 to TRBJ2-7; 7 nucleotides line up with TRBD1. With 7 bases clipped from V and 4 bases from J, the junction kept 1 base outside the gene matches. Per germline, CDR1 SNHLY and CDR2 FYNNEI. The CDR3 covers 11 residues. In DNA, the CDR3 is TGTGCCAGCACAGGGGGTTACGAGCAGTACTTC. Protein: CASTGGYEQYF.